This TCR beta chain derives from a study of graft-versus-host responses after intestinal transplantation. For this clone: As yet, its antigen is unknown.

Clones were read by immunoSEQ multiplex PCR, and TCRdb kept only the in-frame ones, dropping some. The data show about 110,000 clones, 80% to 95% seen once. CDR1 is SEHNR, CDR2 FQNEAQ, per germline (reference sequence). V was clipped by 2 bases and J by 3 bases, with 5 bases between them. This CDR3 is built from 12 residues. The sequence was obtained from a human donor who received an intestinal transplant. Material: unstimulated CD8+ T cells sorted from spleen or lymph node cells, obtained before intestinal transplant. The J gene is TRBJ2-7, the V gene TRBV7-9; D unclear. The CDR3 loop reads CASSLNLYEQYF. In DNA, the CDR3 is TGTGCCAGCAGCTTAAACCTCTACGAGCAGTACTTC.